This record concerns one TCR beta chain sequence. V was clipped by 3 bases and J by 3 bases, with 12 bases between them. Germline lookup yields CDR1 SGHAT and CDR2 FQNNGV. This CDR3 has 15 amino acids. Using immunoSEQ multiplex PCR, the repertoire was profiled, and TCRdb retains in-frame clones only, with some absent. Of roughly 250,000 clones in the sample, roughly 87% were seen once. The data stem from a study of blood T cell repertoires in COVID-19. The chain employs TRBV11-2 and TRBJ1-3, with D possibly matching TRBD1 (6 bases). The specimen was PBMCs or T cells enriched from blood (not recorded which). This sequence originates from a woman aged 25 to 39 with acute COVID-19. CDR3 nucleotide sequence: TGTGCCAGCAGCTTCTTACAGGGTAGTGGAAACACCATATATTTT. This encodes CASSFLQGSGNTIYF.